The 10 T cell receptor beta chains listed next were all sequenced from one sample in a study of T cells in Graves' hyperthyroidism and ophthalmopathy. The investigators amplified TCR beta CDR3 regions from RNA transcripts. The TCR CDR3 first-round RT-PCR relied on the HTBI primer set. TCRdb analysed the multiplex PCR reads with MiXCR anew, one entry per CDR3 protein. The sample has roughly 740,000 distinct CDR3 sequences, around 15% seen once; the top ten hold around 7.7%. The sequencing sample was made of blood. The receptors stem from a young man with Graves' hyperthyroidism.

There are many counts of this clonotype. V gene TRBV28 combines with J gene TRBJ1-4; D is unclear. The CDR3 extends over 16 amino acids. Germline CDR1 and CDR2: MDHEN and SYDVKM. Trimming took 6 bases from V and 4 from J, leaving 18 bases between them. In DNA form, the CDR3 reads TGTGCCAGCAGCGGAGGTGGAGAAATCGATAATGAAAAACTGTTTTTT. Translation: CASSGGGEIDNEKLFF.

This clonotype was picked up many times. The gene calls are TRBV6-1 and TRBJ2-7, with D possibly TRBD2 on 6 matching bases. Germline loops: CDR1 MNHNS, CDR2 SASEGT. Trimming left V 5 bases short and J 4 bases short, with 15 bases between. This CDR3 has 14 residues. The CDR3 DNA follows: TGTGCCAGCAGTCCAAGTCTAGGAGGGTACGAGCAGTACTTC. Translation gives CASSPSLGGYEQYF.

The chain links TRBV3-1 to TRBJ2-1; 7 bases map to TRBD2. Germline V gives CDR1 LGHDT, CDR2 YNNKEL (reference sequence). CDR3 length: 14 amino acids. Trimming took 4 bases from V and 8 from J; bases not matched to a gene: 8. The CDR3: CASSPPPGGDEQFF. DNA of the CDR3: TGTGCCAGCAGCCCGCCCCCTGGGGGGGATGAGCAGTTCTTC.

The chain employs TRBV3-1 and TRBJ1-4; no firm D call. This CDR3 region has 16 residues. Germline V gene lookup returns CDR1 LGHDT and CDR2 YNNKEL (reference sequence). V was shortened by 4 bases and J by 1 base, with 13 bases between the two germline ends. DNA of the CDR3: TGTGCCAGCAGCCCTGGTCTCTGGGGAACTAATGAAAAACTGTTTTTT. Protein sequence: CASSPGLWGTNEKLFF.

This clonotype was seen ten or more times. CDR3 sequence: CASSLSTVQETQYF. CDR3 DNA sequence: TGTGCCAGCAGTTTATCGACAGTCCAAGAGACCCAGTACTTC. The J gene is TRBJ2-5, the V gene TRBV28; a possible D gene is TRBD1 (5 bases). Trimming left V 1 base short and J 1 base short, with 7 bases between. The CDR3 extends over 14 amino acids. CDR1 MDHEN and CDR2 SYDVKM come from the germline V gene.

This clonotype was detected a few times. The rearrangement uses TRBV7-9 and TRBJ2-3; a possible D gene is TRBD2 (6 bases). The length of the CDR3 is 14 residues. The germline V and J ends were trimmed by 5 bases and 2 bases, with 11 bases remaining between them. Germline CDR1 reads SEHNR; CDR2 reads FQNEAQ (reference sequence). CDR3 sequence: CASSRAGITDTQYF. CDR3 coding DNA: TGTGCCAGCAGCCGCGCGGGGATCACAGATACGCAGTATTTT.

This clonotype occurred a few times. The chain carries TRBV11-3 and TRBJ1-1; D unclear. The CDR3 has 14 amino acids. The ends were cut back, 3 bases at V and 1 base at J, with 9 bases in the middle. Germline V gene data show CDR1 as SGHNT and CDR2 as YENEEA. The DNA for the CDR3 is TGTGCCAGCAGCTTGGCAGCCAGGAACACTGAAGCTTTCTTT. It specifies CASSLAARNTEAFF.

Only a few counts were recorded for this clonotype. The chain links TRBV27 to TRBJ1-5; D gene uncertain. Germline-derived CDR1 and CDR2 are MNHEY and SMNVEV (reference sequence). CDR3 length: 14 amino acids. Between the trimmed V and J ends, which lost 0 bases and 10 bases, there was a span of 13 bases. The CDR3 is CASSLSVTPGPQHF. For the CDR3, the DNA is TGTGCCAGCAGTTTATCGGTGACCCCGGGACCCCAGCATTTT.

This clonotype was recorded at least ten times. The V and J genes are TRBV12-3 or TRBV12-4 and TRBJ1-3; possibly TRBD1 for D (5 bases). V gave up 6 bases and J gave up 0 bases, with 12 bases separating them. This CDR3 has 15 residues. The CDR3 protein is CASSGTYLSGNTIYF. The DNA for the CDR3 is TGTGCCAGCAGCGGGACCTACCTCTCTGGAAACACCATATATTTT.

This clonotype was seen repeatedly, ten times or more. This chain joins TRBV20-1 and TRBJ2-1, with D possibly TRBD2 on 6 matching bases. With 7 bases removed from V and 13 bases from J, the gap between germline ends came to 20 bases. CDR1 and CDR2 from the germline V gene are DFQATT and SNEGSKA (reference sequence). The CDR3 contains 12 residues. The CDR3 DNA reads TGCAGTGGACGAGCGACTGGGGGGAGTCAGTTCTTC. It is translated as CSGRATGGSQFF.